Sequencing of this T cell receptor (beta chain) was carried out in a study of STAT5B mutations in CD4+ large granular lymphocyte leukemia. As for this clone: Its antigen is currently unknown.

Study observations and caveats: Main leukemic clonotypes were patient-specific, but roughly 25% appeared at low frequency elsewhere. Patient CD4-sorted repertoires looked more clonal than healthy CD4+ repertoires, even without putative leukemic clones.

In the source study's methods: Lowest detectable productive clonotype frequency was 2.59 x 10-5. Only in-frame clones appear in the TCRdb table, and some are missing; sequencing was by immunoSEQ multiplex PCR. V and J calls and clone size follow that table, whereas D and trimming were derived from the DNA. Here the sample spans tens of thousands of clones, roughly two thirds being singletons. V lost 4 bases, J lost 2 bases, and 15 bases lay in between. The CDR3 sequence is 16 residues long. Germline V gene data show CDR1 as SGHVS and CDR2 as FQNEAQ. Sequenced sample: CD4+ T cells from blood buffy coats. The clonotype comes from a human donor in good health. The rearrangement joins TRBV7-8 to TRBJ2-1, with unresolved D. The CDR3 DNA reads TGTGCCAGCAGCTCAGCACCGTTGGGCACCTACAATGAGCAGTTCTTC. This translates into CASSSAPLGTYNEQFF.